This TCR beta chain was sequenced during a study of T cells expressing NK-cell markers. Reanalyzing the 5' RACE reads, TCRdb keeps one entry per CDR3 protein, without DNA. This sample carries about 460,000 distinct CDR3 sequences, with roughly 1.4% going to the ten biggest clones. This CDR3 spans 16 amino acids. Germline V gives CDR1 SGHDN, CDR2 FVKESK. The source is a woman aged 50 to 60 in good health. The sequenced sample consisted of blood T cells: a sorted CD56 or NKG2C T cell subset, CD4+ or CD8+ T cells, or bulk PBMC T cells (not recorded which). The V and J genes are TRBV14 and TRBJ2-3; as DNA is missing, the TRBD2 call by TCRdb cannot be tested. Here the CDR3 reads CASSQVSGLAGNTQYF.